Sequencing of this T cell receptor (beta chain) was carried out in a study of cytomegalovirus exposure and HLA in healthy donors (dated by TCRdb to between 2016 and 2019). In terms of the full investigation: According to an earlier analysis of a few hundred of the donors, about 170 million T cells yielded some 120 million unique TCR beta sequences and 250 to 350 Gb of sequence data. Both class I and class II loci were covered by HLA typing, at four-digit resolution. Donor age, sex, ethnicity and CMV serostatus were collected together with the repertoire data. Among the roughly 430 genotyped donors, 81% belonged to the genetic ancestry cluster associated with self-reported Caucasian donors. An early release that covered around 590 HLA-typed donors contained about 300 gigabases of sequencing data and tens of millions of unique TCR sequences. Among a few hundred genotyped donors of the cohort, an average of roughly 240,000 unique TCR beta nucleotide sequences were sequenced per donor, around a sixth of them non-productive. In a later genetic analysis, genome-wide SNP genotypes for about 60% of the 666 donors were used, and that subset was treated as a discovery cohort. The study combined high-throughput TCR immunosequencing, statistical association of individual TCRs with disease status, and machine learning to predict cytomegalovirus infection status. About 5 DR-DQ haplotypes were handled as single units for association and clustering, since linkage in the cohort was strong. Every repertoire in the discovery cohort had been generated on one and the same sequencing platform. In an earlier analysis of a few hundred of the donors, high-throughput TCR beta sequencing was used to judge whether each TCR beta V gene segment behaved as functional or pseudogenic. Using immunosequencing, the study profiled T cell repertoires from some 670 subjects and related those repertoires to cytomegalovirus serostatus. The aim of the study was to test whether cataloging public T cell receptors could identify signatures of past pathogen exposure. A later analysis re-examined previously published TCR beta repertoires from just over 650 donors and added high-resolution HLA genotyping to investigate patterns of TCR occurrence. The number of typed donors differed by locus: about 629-630 for A, B, C, DRB1 and DQB1; 522 for DQA1; 600 to 610 for DPA1; and roughly 490 for DPB1. A separate validation cohort of about 110 different subjects was used in addition to the approximately 670-subject first cohort. The later analysis used no new phenotypic data to find candidate immune exposures, relying instead on TCR beta sequences and their occurrence across donors.

The study at large found these results: Most TCR sequences were observed very rarely across donors, whereas some public TCRs were present in many individuals. In an earlier analysis of more than 450 of the donors, most TCR beta V segments were observed in productive rearrangements about 87% or about 30% of the time, broadly matching IMGT annotations. Because the 87-base-pair reads could not distinguish some IMGT-functional V segments, including TRBV6-2 and TRBV6-3, those segments were excluded. In the study, about 150 TCR beta chains were listed as associated with cytomegalovirus. A cluster of highly shared sequence variants was judged likely to be a technical artifact of the sequencing pipeline. The classifier was reported to diagnose cytomegalovirus status with high specificity and sensitivity in both the original and validation cohorts. Because HLA typing was missing for some donors at each locus, association tests included only the typed subset. Most CMV-associated TCR beta chains appeared to be HLA-restricted in a later analysis, and the HLA associations seemed to be driven largely by CMV exposure. A later analysis found that HLA-associated TCR beta chains were more clonally expanded and had lower generation probabilities than equally common non-associated chains. Strong co-occurrence of HLA alleles, especially DR and DQ, made assigning TCR associations to individual alleles difficult. The earlier analysis of some 540 of the donors excluded roughly 17 rarely observed V segments, including chromosome 9 orphons, because counts were too low. The authors suggested that the approach could potentially be extended to other disease states and immunological phenotypes. A later genetic analysis reported fewer N-insertions in productive TCRs among donors in an Asian-associated ancestry cluster than the roughly 700-donor mean. A further reported finding was that TCR beta sequences accurately predicted the HLA-A and HLA-B alleles for most subjects in the first cohort. A few of the identified cytomegalovirus-associated TCR beta chains were confirmed in vitro to be specific for cytomegalovirus antigens. A later analysis found that TCR association rates varied across HLA loci, with DRB1 alleles showing the most associated TCRs and HLA-C alleles the fewest. In a later analysis, 16,951 TCR beta sequences were associated with specific HLA alleles at a false discovery rate of 0.05. Several of the top co-occurrence clusters appeared to be linked to parvovirus B19, influenza, CMV and Epstein-Barr virus, according to a later analysis. In this cohort, only TCR beta chains were sequenced, and detectable features were limited by the absence of alpha or paired-chain data. For the cohort, immune exposure information was limited to CMV serostatus. Presence/absence analyses assumed roughly uniform sequencing depth across donors, an assumption that may not hold. Correlated functional status among segregating V segments might be attributable to linkage disequilibrium, but an unknown experimental factor could not be ruled out. V-gene and J-gene trimming of TCR beta chains was associated with a missense DCLRE1C variant in a later genetic analysis, and the association was replicated in an independent cohort.

Receptor amplification or capture employed the immunoSEQ multiplex PCR assay. For the multiplex PCR, a mixture combining 60 forward primers for TCR Vbeta segments and 13 reverse primers for TCR Jbeta segments was used. The CDR3 region of rearranged TCR beta genes was amplified from genomic DNA by a multiplex PCR assay. Amplified TCR beta libraries were sequenced as 87-base-pair reads on the Illumina HiSeq System. In the original analysis: A later analysis counted about 76 million unique TCR beta chains across the 700 or so repertoires, and some 11 million of these chains were shared by at least two donors. Raw reads were error-corrected and collapsed into unique sequences by a nearest-neighbor algorithm in which closely related sequences were merged to remove PCR and sequencing errors. To assign V, D and J gene segments, CDR3 sequences were aligned to IMGT reference sequences. For a sequence to be retained, a match of at least six nucleotides was required to both a V gene segment and a J gene segment. A rearrangement counted as productive if the CDR3 had no stop codons and remained in frame with V and J, and every other rearrangement counted as non-productive. Following IMGT convention, CDR3 was defined as the stretch from the second conserved V-encoded cysteine up to the conserved J-encoded phenylalanine. The earlier analysis of a few hundred of the donors excluded sequences that lacked an unambiguous match to a single V gene segment. In an earlier analysis of 500 to 750 of the donors, V segments were called functional above 56.7% productive rearrangements and were called segregating when the between-donor standard deviation exceeded 5%. A statistical classification framework was built for diagnosing cytomegalovirus status from the catalog of TCR beta chain sequences. In a later analysis, V and J genes were assigned by comparing TCR nucleotide sequences against IMGT/GENE-DB human TR gene sequences. A later analysis assigned CDR3 sequences and most-parsimonious VDJ recombination scenarios with the TCRdist pipeline. In a later analysis, each TCR beta chain was defined by its CDR3 amino acid sequence together with its V-gene family, and reads without a unique V-gene family were excluded. A later analysis removed 550 to 700 highly shared, low-generation-probability nucleotide sequences to deal with suspected cross-contamination and a sequencing artifact. For each public chain, a later analysis derived a clonal expansion index from normalized ranks of inferred template counts within each repertoire. In a later analysis, generation probabilities were computed with a VDJ recombination model fitted to out-of-frame rearrangements, and the resulting probabilities were checked against IGoR. In a later analysis, TCR-TCR, TCR-HLA and TCR-CMV co-occurrence was scored with hypergeometric tests, and a repertoire-size bias correction was applied to TCR pairs. False discovery rates were estimated in a later analysis by permuting HLA or CMV assignments 20 times. In a later analysis, co-occurring TCRs were grouped using DBSCAN, with TCRdist sequence similarity added in when clustering inside HLA-allele-positive subsets. Repertoires with fewer than 30,000 or more than 120,000 public chains, plus five repertoires with anomalous nucleotide sharing, were excluded from co-occurrence clustering. The clones in this table, taken by TCRdb from immuneACCESS, are in-frame only. Not every clone is retained; where verified, under half of the shortfall comes from an unresolved V gene, and the cause of the rest is unknown. V and J calls and clone size are as listed in that table; D and trimming were resolved from the DNA. This sample's table carries tens of thousands of clones. About 0.61% of the sample comes from the top ten.

The cohort was made up of about 670 healthy bone marrow donors. All cohort members were sampled while nominally healthy, although unrecorded immune exposures were likely present. The donor tested CMV seronegative, placing the donor among the 352 seronegative members of the cohort. Every donor gave a peripheral blood sample, and the peripheral blood mononuclear cells from that sample were used for TCR beta sequencing. The Qiagen DNeasy Blood Extraction Kit was used to extract genomic DNA from the blood cell samples. CDR1 and CDR2 were assigned from the germline V gene as SQVTM and ANQGSEA. V is cut by 7 bases and J by 0 bases, and the space between the germline ends is 15 bases. Its CDR3 holds 14 amino acids, cysteine through phenylalanine. Only the CDR3 DNA is retained, 42 bases long and in frame from the first base. On this clone itself: What antigen it recognizes has not been identified.

The rearrangement combines TRBV29-1 with TRBJ1-2; there is no confident call for the D gene. The sequencing input was PBMCs. This sequence was found in a man between 50 and 59 years old in good health and CMV-seronegative. At the DNA level, the sequence is TGCAGCGCGGCAGGCGGGAATTCTAACTATGGCTACACCTTC. This is translated as CSAAGGNSNYGYTF. Extended through the reference TRBV29-1 and TRBJ1-2 proteins, this CDR3 yields the full variable domain: SAVISQKPSRDICQRGTSLTIQCQVDSQVTMMFWYRQQPGQSLTLIATANQGSEATYESGFVIDKFPISRPNLTFSTLTVSNMSPEDSSIYLCSAAGGNSNYGYTFGSGTRLTVV.